This T cell receptor (beta chain) was retrieved from a study of blood T cell repertoires in COVID-19. About the research overall: Collection of acute and convalescent COVID-19 samples took place in the United States, Italy and Spain. Sample material is recorded as cDNA or gDNA derived from T cells, B-cell-depleted T cells, or PBMCs.

Looked up from germline, CDR1 is LNHDA and CDR2 is SQIVND (reference sequence). V gave up 10 bases and J gave up 0 bases, with 12 bases separating them. This CDR3 region has 13 residues. In the original processing: Estimates of nucleated cell counts were drawn from the amplification of reference gene primers. Measured with immunoSEQ multiplex PCR; TCRdb has only the in-frame clones, and not every one. Clone size and V and J calls were adopted from that table, with D and trimming inferred from the DNA. The data contain tens of thousands of clones, around 81% of them singletons. One Seattle source followed patients from active infection through their disease course.

Sequencing was done on a sample of peripheral blood. The origin of this receptor is a man older than 75 with COVID-19, enrolled during active disease. This sequence joins TRBV19 and TRBJ1-1; D is perhaps TRBD1 (5 bases). The CDR3 loop is CATWGGMNTEAFF. CDR3 coding DNA: TGTGCCACCTGGGGGGGAATGAACACTGAAGCTTTCTTT.